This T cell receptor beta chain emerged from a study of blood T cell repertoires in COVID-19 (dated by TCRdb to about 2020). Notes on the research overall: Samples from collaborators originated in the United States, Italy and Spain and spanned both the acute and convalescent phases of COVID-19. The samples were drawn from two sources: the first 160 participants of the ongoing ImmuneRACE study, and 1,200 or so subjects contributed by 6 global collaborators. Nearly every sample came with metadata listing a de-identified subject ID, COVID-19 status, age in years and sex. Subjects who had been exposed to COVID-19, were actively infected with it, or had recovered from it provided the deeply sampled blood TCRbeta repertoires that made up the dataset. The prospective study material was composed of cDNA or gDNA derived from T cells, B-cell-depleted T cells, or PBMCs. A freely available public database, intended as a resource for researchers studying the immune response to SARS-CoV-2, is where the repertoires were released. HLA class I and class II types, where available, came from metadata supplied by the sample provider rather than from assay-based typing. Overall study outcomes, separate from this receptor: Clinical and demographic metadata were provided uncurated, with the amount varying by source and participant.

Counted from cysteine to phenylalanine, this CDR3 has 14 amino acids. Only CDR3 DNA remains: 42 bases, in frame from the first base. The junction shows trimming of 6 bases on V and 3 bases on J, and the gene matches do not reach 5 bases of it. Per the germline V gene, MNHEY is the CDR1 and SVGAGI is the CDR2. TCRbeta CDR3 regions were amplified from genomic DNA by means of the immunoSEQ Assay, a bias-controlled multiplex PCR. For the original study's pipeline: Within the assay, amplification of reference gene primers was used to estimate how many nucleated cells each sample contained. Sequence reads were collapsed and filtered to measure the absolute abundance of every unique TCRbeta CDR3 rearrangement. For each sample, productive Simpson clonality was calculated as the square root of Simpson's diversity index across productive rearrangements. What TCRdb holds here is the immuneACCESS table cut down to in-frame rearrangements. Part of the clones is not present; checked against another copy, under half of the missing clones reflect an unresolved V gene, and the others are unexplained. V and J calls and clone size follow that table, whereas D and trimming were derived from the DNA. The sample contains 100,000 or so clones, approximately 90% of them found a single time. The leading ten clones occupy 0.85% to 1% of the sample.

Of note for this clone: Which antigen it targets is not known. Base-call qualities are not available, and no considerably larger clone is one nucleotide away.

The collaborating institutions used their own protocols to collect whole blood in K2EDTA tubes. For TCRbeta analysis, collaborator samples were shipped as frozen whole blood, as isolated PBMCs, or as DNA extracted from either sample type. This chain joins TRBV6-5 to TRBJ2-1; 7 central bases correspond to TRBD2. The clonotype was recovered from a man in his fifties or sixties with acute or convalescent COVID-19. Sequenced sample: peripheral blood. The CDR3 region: CASRGGVSYNEQFF. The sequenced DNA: TGTGCCAGCAGGGGAGGGGTAAGCTACAATGAGCAGTTCTTC.